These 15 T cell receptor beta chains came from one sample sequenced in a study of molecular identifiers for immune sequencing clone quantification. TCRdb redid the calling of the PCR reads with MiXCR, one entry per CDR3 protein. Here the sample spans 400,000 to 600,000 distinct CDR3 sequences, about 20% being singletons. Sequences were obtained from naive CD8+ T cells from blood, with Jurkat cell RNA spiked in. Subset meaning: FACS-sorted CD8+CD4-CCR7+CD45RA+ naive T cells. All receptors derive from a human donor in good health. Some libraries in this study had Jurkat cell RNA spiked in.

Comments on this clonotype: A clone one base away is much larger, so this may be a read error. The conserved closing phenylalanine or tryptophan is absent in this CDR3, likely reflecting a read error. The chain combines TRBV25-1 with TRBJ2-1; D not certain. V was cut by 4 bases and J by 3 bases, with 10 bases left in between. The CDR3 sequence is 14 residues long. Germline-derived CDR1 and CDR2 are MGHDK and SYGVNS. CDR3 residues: CASSVGSHYNEQFL. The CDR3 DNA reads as TGTGCCAGCAGTGTGGGGTCCCACTACAATGAGCAGTTCCTC.

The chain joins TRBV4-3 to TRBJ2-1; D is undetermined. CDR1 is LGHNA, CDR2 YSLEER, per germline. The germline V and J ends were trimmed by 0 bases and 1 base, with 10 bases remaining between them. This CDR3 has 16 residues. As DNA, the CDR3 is TGCGCCAGCAGCCAAGACCGGAGCGCTTCCTACAATGAGCAGTTCTTC. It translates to CASSQDRSASYNEQFF.

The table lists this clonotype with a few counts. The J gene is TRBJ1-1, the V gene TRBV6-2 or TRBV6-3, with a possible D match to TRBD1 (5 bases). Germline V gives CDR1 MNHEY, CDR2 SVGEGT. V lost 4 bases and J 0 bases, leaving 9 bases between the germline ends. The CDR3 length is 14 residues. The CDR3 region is CASSWTYMNTEAFF. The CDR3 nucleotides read TGTGCCAGCAGTTGGACATATATGAACACTGAAGCTTTCTTT.

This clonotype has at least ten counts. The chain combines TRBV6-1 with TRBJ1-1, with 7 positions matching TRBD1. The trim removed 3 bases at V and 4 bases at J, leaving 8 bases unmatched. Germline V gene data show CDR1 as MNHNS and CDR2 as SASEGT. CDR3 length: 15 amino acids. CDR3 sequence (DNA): TGTGCCAGCAGTGATTTGACAGGGTTATTCACTGAAGCTTTCTTT. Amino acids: CASSDLTGLFTEAFF.

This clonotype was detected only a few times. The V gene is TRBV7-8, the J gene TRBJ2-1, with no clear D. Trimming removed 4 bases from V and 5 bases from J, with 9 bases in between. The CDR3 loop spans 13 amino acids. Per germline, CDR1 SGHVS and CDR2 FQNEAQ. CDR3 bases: TGTGCCAGCAGCTCGACACCAAACAATGAGCAGTTCTTC. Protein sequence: CASSSTPNNEQFF.

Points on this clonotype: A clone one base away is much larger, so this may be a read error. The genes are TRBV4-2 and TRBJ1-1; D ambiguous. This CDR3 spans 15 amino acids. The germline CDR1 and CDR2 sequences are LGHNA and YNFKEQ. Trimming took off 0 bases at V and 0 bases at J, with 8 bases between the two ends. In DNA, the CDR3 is TGTGCCAGCAGCCAAGAGATAGTTATGAACACTGAAGCTTTCTTT. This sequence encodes CASSQEIVMNTEAFF.

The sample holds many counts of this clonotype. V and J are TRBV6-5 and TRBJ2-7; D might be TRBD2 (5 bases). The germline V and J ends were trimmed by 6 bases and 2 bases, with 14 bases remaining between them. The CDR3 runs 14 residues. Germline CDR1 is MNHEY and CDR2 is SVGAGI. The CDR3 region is CASRVSGLAYEQYF. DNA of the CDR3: TGTGCCAGCAGGGTATCCGGACTTGCCTACGAGCAGTACTTC.

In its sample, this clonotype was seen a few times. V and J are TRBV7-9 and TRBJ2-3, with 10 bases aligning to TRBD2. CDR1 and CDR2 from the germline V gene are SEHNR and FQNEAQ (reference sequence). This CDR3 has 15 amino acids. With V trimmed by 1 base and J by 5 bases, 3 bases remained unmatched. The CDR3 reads CASSLGAGGRDTQYF. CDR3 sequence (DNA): TGTGCCAGCAGCTTAGGAGCGGGAGGGCGAGATACGCAGTATTTT. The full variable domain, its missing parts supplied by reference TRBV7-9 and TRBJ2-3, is DTGVSQNPRHKITKRGQNVTFRCDPISEHNRLYWYRQTLGQGPEFLTYFQNEAQLEKSRLLSDRFSAERPKGSFSTLEIQRTEQGDSAMYLCASSLGAGGRDTQYFGPGTRLTVL.

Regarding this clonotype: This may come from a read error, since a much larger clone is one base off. CDR3 loop: CATMAAPNTEAFF. CDR3 coding DNA: TGTGCCACCATGGCGGCCCCGAACACTGAAGCTTTCTTT. This sequence joins TRBV19 and TRBJ1-1; D unclear. Trimming took 10 bases from V and 1 from J, leaving 13 bases between them. The germline V gene has CDR1 LNHDA and CDR2 SQIVND (reference sequence). This CDR3 region has 13 residues.

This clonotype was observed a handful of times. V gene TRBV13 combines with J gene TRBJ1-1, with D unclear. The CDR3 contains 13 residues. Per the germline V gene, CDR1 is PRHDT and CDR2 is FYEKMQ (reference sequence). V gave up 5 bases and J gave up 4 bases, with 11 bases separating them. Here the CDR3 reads CASSPSRGTEAFF. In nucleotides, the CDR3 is TGTGCCAGCAGCCCCTCTCGGGGCACTGAAGCTTTCTTT. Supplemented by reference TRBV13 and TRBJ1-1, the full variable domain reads AAGVIQSPRHLIKEKRETATLKCYPIPRHDTVYWYQQGPGQDPQFLISFYEKMQSDKGSIPDRFSAQQFSDYHSELNMSSLELGDSALYFCASSPSRGTEAFFGQGTRLTVV.

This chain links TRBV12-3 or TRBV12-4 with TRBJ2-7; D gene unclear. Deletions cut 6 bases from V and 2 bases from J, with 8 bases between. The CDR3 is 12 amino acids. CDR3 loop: CASRRNTYEQYF. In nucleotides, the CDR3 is TGTGCCAGCAGGCGGAATACCTACGAGCAGTACTTC.

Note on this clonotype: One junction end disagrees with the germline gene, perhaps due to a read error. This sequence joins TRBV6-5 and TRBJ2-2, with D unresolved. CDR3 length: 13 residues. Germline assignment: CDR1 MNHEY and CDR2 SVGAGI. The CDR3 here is CASGYSTSGELFF. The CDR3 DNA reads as TGTGCCAGCGGTTACTCGACTTCCGGGGAGCTGTTTTTT.

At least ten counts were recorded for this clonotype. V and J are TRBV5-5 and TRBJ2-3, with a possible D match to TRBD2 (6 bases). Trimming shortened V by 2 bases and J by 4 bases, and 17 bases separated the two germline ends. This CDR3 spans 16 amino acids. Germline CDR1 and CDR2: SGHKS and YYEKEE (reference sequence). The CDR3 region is CASSFYIAEPADTQYF. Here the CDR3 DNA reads TGTGCCAGCAGCTTCTACATAGCGGAGCCGGCAGATACGCAGTATTTT.

The CDR3 reads CASSQEPPDTQYF. The CDR3 nucleotides are TGCGCCAGCAGCCAAGAACCTCCAGATACGCAGTATTTT. J is TRBJ2-3 and V is TRBV4-1; D is unresolved. Trimming stripped 0 bases from V and 4 bases from J, with 5 bases between. The germline V gene encodes CDR1 MGHRA and CDR2 YSYEKL. This CDR3 has 13 residues.

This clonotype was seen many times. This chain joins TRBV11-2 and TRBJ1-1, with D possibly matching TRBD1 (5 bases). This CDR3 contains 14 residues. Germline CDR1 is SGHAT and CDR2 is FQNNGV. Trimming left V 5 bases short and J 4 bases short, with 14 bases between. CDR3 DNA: TGTGCCAGCAGCAGAGAGTGGGGGATCACTGAAGCTTTCTTT. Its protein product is CASSREWGITEAFF.